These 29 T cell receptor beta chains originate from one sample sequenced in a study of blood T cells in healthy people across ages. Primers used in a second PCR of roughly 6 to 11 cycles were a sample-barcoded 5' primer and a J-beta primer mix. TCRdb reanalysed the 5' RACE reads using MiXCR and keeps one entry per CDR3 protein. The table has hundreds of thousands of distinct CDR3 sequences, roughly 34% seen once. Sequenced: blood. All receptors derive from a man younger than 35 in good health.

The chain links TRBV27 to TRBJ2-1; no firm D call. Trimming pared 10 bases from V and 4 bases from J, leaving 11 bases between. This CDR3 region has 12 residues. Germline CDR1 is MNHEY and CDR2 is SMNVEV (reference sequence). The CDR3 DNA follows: TGTGCCACCTACGGGTCATACAATGAGCAGTTCTTC. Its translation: CATYGSYNEQFF.

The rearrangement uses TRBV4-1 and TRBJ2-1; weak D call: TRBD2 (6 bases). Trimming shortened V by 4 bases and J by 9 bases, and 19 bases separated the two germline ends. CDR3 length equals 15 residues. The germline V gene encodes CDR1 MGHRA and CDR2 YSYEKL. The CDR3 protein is CASSLPTGGLGEQFF. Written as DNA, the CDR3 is TGCGCCAGCAGCCTCCCGACTGGGGGGTTGGGTGAGCAGTTCTTC.

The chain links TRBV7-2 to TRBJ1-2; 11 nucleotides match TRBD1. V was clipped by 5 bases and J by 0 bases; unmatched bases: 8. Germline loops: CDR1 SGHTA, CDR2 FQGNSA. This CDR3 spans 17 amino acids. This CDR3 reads CASSPGTGGITNYGYTF. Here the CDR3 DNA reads TGTGCCAGCAGCCCGGGGACAGGGGGGATCACTAACTATGGCTACACCTTC.

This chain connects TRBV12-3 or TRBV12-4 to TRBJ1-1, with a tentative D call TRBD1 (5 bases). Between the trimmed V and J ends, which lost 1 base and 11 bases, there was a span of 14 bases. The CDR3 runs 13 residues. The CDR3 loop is CASSLGGVLAAFF. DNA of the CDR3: TGTGCCAGCAGTTTAGGAGGGGTCTTAGCGGCTTTCTTT.

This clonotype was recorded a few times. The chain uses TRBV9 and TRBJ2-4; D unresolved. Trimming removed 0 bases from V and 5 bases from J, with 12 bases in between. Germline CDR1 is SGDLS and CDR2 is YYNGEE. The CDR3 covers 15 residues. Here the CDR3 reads CASSVGGQAQNIQYF. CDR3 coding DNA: TGTGCCAGCAGCGTAGGGGGTCAGGCCCAAAACATTCAGTACTTC. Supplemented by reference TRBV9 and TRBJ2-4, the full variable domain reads DSGVTQTPKHLITATGQRVTLRCSPRSGDLSVYWYQQSLDQGLQFLIQYYNGEERAKGNILERFSAQQFPDLHSELNLSSLELGDSALYFCASSVGGQAQNIQYFGAGTRLSVL.

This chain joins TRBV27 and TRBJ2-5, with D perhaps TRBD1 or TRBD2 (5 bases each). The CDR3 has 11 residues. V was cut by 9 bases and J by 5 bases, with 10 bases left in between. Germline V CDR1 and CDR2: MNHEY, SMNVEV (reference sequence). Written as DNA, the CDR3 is TGTGCCAGTTGGGGCGGGGAGACCCAGTACTTC. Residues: CASWGGETQYF.

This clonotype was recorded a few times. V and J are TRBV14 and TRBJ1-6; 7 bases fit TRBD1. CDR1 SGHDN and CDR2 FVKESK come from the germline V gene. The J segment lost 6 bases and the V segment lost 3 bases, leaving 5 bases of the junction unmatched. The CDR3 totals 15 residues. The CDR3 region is CASSQGGTANSPLHF. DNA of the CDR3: TGTGCCAGCAGCCAGGGGGGGACAGCTAATTCACCCCTCCACTTT.

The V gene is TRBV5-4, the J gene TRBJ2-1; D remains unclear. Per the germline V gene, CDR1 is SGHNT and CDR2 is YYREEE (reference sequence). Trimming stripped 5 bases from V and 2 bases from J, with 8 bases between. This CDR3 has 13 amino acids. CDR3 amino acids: CASRDQTYNEQFF. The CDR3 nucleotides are TGTGCCAGCAGGGACCAGACCTACAATGAGCAGTTCTTC.

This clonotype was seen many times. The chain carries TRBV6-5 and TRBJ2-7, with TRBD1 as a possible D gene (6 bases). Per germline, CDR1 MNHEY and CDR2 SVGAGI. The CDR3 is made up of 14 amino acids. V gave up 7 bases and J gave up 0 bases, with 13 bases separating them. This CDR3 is CASTLTGGSYEQYF. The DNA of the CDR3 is TGTGCCAGCACCTTGACAGGCGGCTCCTACGAGCAGTACTTC.

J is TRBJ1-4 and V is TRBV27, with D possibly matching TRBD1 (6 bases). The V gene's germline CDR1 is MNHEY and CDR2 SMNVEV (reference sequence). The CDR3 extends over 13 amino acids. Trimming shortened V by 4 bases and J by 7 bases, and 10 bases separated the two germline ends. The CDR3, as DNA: TGTGCCAGCAGTTCAGGGGCGGGTGAAAAACTGTTTTTT. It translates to CASSSGAGEKLFF.

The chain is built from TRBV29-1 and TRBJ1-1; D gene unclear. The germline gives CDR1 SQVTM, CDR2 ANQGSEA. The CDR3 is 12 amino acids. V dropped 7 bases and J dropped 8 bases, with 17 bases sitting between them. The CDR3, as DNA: TGCAGCGCGTTGCCAAACGTTAACGAAGCTTTCTTT. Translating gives CSALPNVNEAFF.

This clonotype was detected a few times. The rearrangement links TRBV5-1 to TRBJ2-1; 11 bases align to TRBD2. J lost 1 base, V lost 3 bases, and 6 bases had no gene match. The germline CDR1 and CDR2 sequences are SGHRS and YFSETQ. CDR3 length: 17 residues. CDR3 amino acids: CASSSGTSGGSYNEQFF. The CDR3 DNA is TGCGCCAGCAGCTCCGGTACTAGCGGGGGATCCTACAATGAGCAGTTCTTC.

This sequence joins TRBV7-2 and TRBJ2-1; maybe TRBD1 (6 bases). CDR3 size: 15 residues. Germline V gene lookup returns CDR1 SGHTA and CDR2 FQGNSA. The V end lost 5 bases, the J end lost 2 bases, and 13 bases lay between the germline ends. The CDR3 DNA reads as TGTGCCAGCAGCGATCAGGGGACCCCCTACAATGAGCAGTTCTTC. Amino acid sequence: CASSDQGTPYNEQFF.

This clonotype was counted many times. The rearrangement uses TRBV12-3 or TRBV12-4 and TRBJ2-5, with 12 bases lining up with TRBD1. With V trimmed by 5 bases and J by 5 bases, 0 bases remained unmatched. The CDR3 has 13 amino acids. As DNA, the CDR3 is TGTGCCAGCAGTGGGACAGGGGGCGAGACCCAGTACTTC. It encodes CASSGTGGETQYF.

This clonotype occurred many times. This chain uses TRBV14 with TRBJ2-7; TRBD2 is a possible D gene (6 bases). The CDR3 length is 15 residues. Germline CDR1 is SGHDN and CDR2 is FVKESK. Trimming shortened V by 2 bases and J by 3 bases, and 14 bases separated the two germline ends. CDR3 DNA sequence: TGTGCCAGCAGCCAATCAGCGGGTGCTTTCTACGAGCAGTACTTC. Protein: CASSQSAGAFYEQYF.

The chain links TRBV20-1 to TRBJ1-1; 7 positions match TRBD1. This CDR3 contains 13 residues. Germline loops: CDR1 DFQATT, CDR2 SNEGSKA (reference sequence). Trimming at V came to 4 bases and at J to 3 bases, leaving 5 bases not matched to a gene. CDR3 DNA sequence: TGCAGTGCTACCGACAGGGCGGACACTGAAGCTTTCTTT. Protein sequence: CSATDRADTEAFF.

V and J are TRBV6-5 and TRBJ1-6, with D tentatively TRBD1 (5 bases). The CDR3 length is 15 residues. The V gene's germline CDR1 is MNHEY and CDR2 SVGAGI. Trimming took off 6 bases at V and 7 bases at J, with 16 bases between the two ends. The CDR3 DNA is TGTGCCAGCAGAACCACCGCCGGGGCAAATTCACCCCTCCACTTT. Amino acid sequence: CASRTTAGANSPLHF.

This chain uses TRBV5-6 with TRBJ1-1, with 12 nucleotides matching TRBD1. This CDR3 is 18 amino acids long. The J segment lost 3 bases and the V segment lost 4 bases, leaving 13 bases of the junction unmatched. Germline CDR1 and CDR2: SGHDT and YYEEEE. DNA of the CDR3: TGTGCCAGCAGCCTACCACTCCGGGACAGGGGGCTACACACTGAAGCTTTCTTT. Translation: CASSLPLRDRGLHTEAFF.

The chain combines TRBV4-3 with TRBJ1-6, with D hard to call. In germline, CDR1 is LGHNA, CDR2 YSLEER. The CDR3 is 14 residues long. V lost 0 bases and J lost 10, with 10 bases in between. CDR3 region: CASSQDGLRSPLHF. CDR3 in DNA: TGCGCCAGCAGCCAAGACGGCTTGCGATCACCCCTCCACTTT.

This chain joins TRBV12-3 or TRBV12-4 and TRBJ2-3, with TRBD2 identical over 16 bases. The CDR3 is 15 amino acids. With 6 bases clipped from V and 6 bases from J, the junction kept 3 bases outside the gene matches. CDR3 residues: CASRGLAGGSDTQYF. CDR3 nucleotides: TGTGCCAGCAGGGGACTAGCGGGGGGGTCGGATACGCAGTATTTT.

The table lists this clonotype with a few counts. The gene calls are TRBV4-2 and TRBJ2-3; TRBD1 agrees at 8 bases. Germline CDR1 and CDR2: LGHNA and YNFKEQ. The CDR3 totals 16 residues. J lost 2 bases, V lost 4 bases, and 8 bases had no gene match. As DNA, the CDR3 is TGTGCCAGCAGCCCCCGGACAGGGCGGGTCACAGATACGCAGTATTTT. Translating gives CASSPRTGRVTDTQYF.

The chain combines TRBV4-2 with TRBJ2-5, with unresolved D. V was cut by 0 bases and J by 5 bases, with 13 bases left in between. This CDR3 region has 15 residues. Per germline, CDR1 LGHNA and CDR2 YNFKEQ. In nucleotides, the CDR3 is TGTGCCAGCAGCCAAGACGGAGCATTGAGGGAGACCCAGTACTTC. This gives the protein CASSQDGALRETQYF.

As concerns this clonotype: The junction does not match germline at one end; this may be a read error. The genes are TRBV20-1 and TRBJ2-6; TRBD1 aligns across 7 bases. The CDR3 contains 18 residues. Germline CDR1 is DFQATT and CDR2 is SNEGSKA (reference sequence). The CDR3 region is CSARDVQGLDSGADVLTF. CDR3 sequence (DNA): TGCAGTGCTAGAGATGTACAGGGGCTGGACTCTGGGGCCGACGTCCTGACTTTC.

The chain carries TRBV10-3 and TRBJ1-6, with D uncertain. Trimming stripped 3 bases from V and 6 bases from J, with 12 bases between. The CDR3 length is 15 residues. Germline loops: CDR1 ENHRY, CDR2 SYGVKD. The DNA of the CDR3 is TGTGCCATCAGTGATAGGACTGGTGGTAATTCACCCCTCCACTTT. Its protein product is CAISDRTGGNSPLHF.

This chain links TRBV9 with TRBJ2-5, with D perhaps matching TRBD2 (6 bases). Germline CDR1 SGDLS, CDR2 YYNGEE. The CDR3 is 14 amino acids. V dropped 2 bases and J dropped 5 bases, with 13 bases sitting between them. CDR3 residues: CASSVSQGGETQYF. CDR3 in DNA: TGTGCCAGCAGCGTCAGCCAGGGAGGCGAGACCCAGTACTTC.

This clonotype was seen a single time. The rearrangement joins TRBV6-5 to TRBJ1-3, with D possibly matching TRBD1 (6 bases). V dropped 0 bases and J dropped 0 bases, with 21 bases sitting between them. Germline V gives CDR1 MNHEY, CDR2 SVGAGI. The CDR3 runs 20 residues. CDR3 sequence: CASSYSRGLGGAPSGNTIYF. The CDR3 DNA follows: TGTGCCAGCAGTTACTCTAGAGGTTTAGGGGGGGCACCCTCTGGAAACACCATATATTTT.

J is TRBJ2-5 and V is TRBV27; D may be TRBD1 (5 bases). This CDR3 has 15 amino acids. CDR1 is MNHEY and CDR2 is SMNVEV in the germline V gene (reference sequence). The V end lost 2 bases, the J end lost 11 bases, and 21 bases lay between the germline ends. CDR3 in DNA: TGTGCCAGCAGTTTAGTGGCAGGGCCTCGGAATGAGCAGTACTTC. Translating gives CASSLVAGPRNEQYF.

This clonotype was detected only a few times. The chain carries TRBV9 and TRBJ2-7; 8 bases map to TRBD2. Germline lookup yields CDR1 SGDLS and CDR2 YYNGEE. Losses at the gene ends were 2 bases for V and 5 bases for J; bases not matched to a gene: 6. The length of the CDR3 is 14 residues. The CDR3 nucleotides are TGTGCCAGCAGCGTCGGGACTAGTCGCGACGAGCAGTACTTC. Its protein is CASSVGTSRDEQYF.

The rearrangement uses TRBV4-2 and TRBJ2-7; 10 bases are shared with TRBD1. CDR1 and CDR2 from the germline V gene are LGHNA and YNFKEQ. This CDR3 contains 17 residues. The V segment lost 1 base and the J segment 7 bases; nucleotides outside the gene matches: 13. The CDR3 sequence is CASSQGVRQGADNEQYF. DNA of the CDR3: TGTGCCAGCAGCCAAGGCGTGAGACAGGGGGCGGATAATGAGCAGTACTTC.